The text below deals with one TCR beta chain. Measured with immunoSEQ multiplex PCR; TCRdb has only the in-frame clones, and not every one. The sample has 75,000 to 100,000 clones; roughly 94% are singletons. Trimming pared 4 bases from V and 0 bases from J, leaving 9 bases between. Germline V gene data show CDR1 as SGHDN and CDR2 as FVKESK. The length of the CDR3 is 14 residues. This entry comes from a study of technical replicates of blood from several donors. This chain links TRBV14 with TRBJ1-1; possible D gene TRBD1, 5 bases. The source of this sequence is a human donor in good health. The sample taken for sequencing was T cells isolated from PBMCs. The CDR3 region has the DNA TGTGCCAGCAGCCCGAGACAGCTGAACACTGAAGCTTTCTTT. Encoded protein: CASSPRQLNTEAFF. Drawing the rest from reference TRBV14 and TRBJ1-1, the complete variable domain is EAGVTQFPSHSVIEKGQTVTLRCDPISGHDNLYWYRRVMGKEIKFLLHFVKESKQDESGMPNNRFLAERTGGTYSTLKVQPAELEDSGVYFCASSPRQLNTEAFFGQGTRLTVV.